These 12 T cell receptor beta chains were all obtained from the same sample, sequenced in a study. TCRdb reprocessed the 5' RACE reads with MiXCR, giving one entry per CDR3 protein. The table records 62,000 or so distinct CDR3 sequences, 22% of them present only once. The material sequenced was memory CD4+ T cells sorted from a lymph node. Noted subset: memory CD4+ T cells, CD4+CD45RO+CD25-. The receptor set was obtained from a female donor with breast cancer.

This clonotype was detected only a few times. The V and J genes are TRBV6-2 or TRBV6-3 and TRBJ2-3; no reliable D call. Trimming removed 0 bases at V and 0 bases at J, with 22 bases between. CDR3 size: 20 residues. Germline-derived CDR1 and CDR2 are MNHEY and SVGEGT. The CDR3 region is CASSYSIGPSAASSTDTQYF. The CDR3 DNA follows: TGTGCCAGCAGTTACTCGATAGGGCCCAGTGCGGCCTCTAGCACAGATACGCAGTATTTT.

To note about this clonotype: The conserved phenylalanine or tryptophan normally closing the CDR3 is absent here, so this likely arose from a read error. The rearrangement uses TRBV7-2 and TRBJ2-1, with TRBD2 matching over 8 bases. Looked up from germline, CDR1 is SGHTA and CDR2 is FQGNSA. The CDR3 runs to 15 residues. V gave up 5 bases and J gave up 5 bases; unmatched junction bases: 8. The CDR3 DNA is TGTGCCAGCAGCCCCGTAACTAGCGGCCACAATGAGCAGTTCTCC. Translated, it gives CASSPVTSGHNEQFS.

This chain uses TRBV5-5 with TRBJ1-5; no definite D call. V lost 5 bases to trimming and J lost 7 bases, with 19 bases between them. In germline, CDR1 is SGHKS, CDR2 YYEKEE (reference sequence). The CDR3 is 15 residues long. CDR3 protein: CASSRDPDVGQPQHF. The CDR3 bases are TGTGCCAGCAGTCGAGACCCCGACGTAGGACAGCCCCAGCATTTT.

The rearrangement uses TRBV5-1 and TRBJ2-7; TRBD1 matches at 10 bases. The germline V gene has CDR1 SGHRS and CDR2 YFSETQ. This CDR3 region has 15 residues. V was clipped by 2 bases and J by 5 bases; unmatched bases: 7. The CDR3 DNA reads TGCGCCAGCAGCTTCGTCGGGACAGGGGCTAACGAGCAGTACTTC. It codes for CASSFVGTGANEQYF.

This chain links TRBV5-1 with TRBJ1-1, with D maybe TRBD1 (5 bases). The CDR3 sequence is 13 residues long. CDR1 is SGHRS, CDR2 YFSETQ, per germline. V was clipped by 4 bases and J by 0 bases, with 7 bases between them. This chain's CDR3 is CASSIQVNTEAFF. The CDR3 nucleotides read TGCGCCAGCAGCATACAGGTGAACACTGAAGCTTTCTTT.

The CDR3 spells CASSASGVLTDTQYF. DNA of the CDR3: TGTGCCAGCAGTGCAAGCGGGGTGCTCACAGATACGCAGTATTTT. This chain uses TRBV9 with TRBJ2-3; TRBD2 matches at 7 bases. This CDR3 is 15 amino acids long. The germline V gene has CDR1 SGDLS and CDR2 YYNGEE. The trim removed 5 bases at V and 2 bases at J, leaving 8 bases unmatched.

As for this clonotype: A much more abundant neighbour one base away suggests this may be a read error. The V call is TRBV10-3, the J call TRBJ2-6; D uncertain. The germline V gene encodes CDR1 ENHRY and CDR2 SYGVKD. This CDR3 is 17 amino acids long. The CDR3 bases are TGTGCCATCGGTGATCTGTGGGCAGTCTCCGGGGCCAACGTCCTGACTTTC. Translation gives CAIGDLWAVSGANVLTF.

This clonotype was recorded a few times. This rearrangement joins TRBV12-3 or TRBV12-4 to TRBJ2-2; 7 bases map to TRBD1. The CDR3 loop spans 15 amino acids. Germline trimming cut 6 bases from V and 2 bases from J; bases unmatched to any gene: 6. This CDR3 reads CASSRGQPNTGELFF. For the CDR3, the DNA is TGTGCCAGCAGCCGGGGACAGCCCAACACCGGGGAGCTGTTTTTT.

Remarks on this clonotype: The junction and the germline gene differ at one end; a read error may be behind it. The rearrangement uses TRBV20-1 and TRBJ1-6, with TRBD1 as a possible D gene (5 bases). The germline V gene encodes CDR1 DFQATT and CDR2 SNEGSKA (reference sequence). This CDR3 has 15 amino acids. CDR3: CSARETQQDNPPLHF. CDR3 in DNA: TGCAGTGCTAGAGAAACGCAACAGGATAATCCACCCCTCCACTTT.

This clonotype was detected many times. This chain links TRBV7-9 with TRBJ2-1, with 10 bases lining up with TRBD2. Looked up from germline, CDR1 is SEHNR and CDR2 is FQNEAQ (reference sequence). The V and J ends lost 5 bases and 4 bases, in that order; junction bases with no gene match: 8. The CDR3 runs 16 residues. CDR3 residues: CASSPQRAGGYNEQFF. The CDR3 region has the DNA TGTGCCAGCAGCCCCCAACGAGCGGGGGGGTACAATGAGCAGTTCTTC.

This clonotype was recorded many times. This chain connects TRBV5-1 to TRBJ2-1; 15 nucleotides match TRBD2. The CDR3 length is 15 residues. The trim removed 4 bases at V and 9 bases at J, leaving 5 bases unmatched. Germline lookup yields CDR1 SGHRS and CDR2 YFSETQ. The CDR3 DNA is TGCGCCAGCAGCAAAGGGACTAGCGGGAGGAGTGAGCAGTTCTTC. Encoded protein: CASSKGTSGRSEQFF.

This clonotype was observed a few times. The V call is TRBV20-1, the J call TRBJ1-5; D gene unclear. CDR1 and CDR2 (germline): DFQATT, SNEGSKA (reference sequence). The CDR3 spans 14 residues. Deletions cut 4 bases from V and 3 bases from J, with 13 bases between. The CDR3 sequence is CSAKVIGVNQPQHF. CDR3 DNA: TGCAGTGCTAAAGTCATCGGGGTCAATCAGCCCCAGCATTTT.